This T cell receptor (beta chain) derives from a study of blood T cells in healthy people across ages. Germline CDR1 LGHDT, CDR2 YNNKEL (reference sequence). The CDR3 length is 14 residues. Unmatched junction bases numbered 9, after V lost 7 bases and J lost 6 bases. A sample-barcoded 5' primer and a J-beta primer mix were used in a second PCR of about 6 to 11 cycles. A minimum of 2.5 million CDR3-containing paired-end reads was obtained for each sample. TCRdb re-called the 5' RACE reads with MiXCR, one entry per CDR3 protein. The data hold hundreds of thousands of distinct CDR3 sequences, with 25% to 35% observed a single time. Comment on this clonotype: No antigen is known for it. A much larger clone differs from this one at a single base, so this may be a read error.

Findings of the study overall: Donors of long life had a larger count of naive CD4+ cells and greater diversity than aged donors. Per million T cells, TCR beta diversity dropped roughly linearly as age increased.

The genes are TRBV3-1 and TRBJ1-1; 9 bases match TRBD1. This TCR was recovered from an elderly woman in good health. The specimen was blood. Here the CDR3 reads CASTDGTGRPEAFF. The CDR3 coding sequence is TGTGCCAGCACCGATGGGACAGGGAGGCCTGAAGCTTTCTTT.